This passage covers 10 T cell receptor beta chains from one sample sequenced in a study of regulatory T cells in long-lasting Graves disease. According to the study, TCR beta libraries were built with iRepertoire HTBI primers and CDR3-region Arm-PCR. Via MiXCR, TCRdb re-called the multiplex PCR reads, giving one row per CDR3 protein. Among about 460,000 distinct CDR3 sequences listed, around a fifth were seen once. Noted time point: persistent/refractory GD, antithyroid drugs over 5 years with positive TRAb. PBMCs provided the RNA from which the TCR library was made. The source was peripheral blood mononuclear cells (PBMCs), collected when the disease was refractory, from a patient treated with antithyroid drugs. These receptors were taken from a female donor with Graves disease.

CDR3 in amino acids: CASSQGTGLRYF. As DNA, the CDR3 is TGTGCCAGCAGCCAAGGGACGGGCCTAAGGTACTTC. This chain links TRBV3-1 with TRBJ2-5; D uncertain. Germline loops: CDR1 LGHDT, CDR2 YNNKEL (reference sequence). The CDR3 length is 12 residues. V shed 1 base and J shed 13 bases, with 13 bases lying between them.

This clonotype has at least ten counts. J is TRBJ2-2 and V is TRBV6-2 or TRBV6-3, with D uncertain. Germline V gene lookup returns CDR1 MNHEY and CDR2 SVGEGT. This CDR3 comprises 14 residues. V lost 8 bases and J 0 bases, leaving 10 bases between the germline ends. The CDR3 loop is CASVGGPNTGELFF. The CDR3, as DNA: TGTGCCAGCGTCGGCGGACCGAACACCGGGGAGCTGTTTTTT.

V usage is TRBV3-1 and J usage is TRBJ1-5; D not resolved. CDR3 length: 13 amino acids. Germline V gives CDR1 LGHDT, CDR2 YNNKEL (reference sequence). V lost 5 bases and J 3 bases, leaving 8 bases between the germline ends. CDR3 region: CASSSQNNQPQHF. DNA of the CDR3: TGTGCCAGCAGCTCGCAGAACAATCAGCCCCAGCATTTT.

This clonotype has just a few counts. This rearrangement joins TRBV11-3 to TRBJ1-3; D might be TRBD1 (6 bases). The V end lost 3 bases, the J end lost 2 bases, and 8 bases lay between the germline ends. Germline V gives CDR1 SGHNT, CDR2 YENEEA. The CDR3 loop spans 14 amino acids. The CDR3 here is CASSLGQTGNTIYF. The CDR3 nucleotides read TGTGCCAGCAGCTTGGGACAAACTGGAAACACCATATATTTT.

The chain combines TRBV5-4 with TRBJ2-2; D possibly matches TRBD1 or TRBD2 (5 bases each). Germline V CDR1 and CDR2: SGHNT, YYREEE (reference sequence). The CDR3 runs to 13 residues. The ends were cut back, 10 bases at V and 5 bases at J, with 15 bases in the middle. CDR3 sequence: CAYSRGGTGELFF. CDR3 nucleotide sequence: TGTGCCTACTCACGTGGGGGTACCGGGGAGCTGTTTTTT.

The chain recombines TRBV20-1 with TRBJ2-5; D is unclear. CDR1 is DFQATT and CDR2 is SNEGSKA in the germline V gene (reference sequence). The CDR3 length is 14 residues. V was pared by 3 bases and J by 2 bases, with 13 bases between. The CDR3 spells CSASGPLTQETQYF. CDR3 nucleotide sequence: TGCAGTGCTAGCGGACCACTGACTCAAGAGACCCAGTACTTC.

Concerning this clonotype: Since a much larger clone is just one base distant, this may be a read error. The chain employs TRBV6-9 and TRBJ2-7; 11 nucleotides match TRBD2. In germline, CDR1 is MNHGY, CDR2 SVAAGI. The CDR3 spans 20 residues. The junction had 20 bases not matched to a gene; V was cut back by 4 bases and J by 3 bases. This CDR3 is CASSLERLAGTGPSNYEQYF. CDR3 sequence (DNA): TGTGCCAGCAGTTTGGAAAGACTAGCGGGAACGGGTCCCTCGAACTACGAGCAGTACTTC.

The chain has TRBV9 and TRBJ2-7; D may be TRBD1 (5 bases). The germline CDR1 and CDR2 sequences are SGDLS and YYNGEE. V was clipped by 0 bases and J by 3 bases, with 7 bases between them. This CDR3 contains 13 residues. This CDR3 reads CASSVGRDYEQYF. Written as DNA, the CDR3 is TGTGCCAGCAGCGTAGGCAGGGACTACGAGCAGTACTTC.

To note about this clonotype: One end of the junction fails to match germline, which may point to a read error. The V and J genes are TRBV5-5 and TRBJ1-2; a possible D gene is TRBD1 (5 bases). The CDR3 is 15 amino acids. The germline V gene encodes CDR1 SGHKS and CDR2 YYEKEE (reference sequence). The CDR3 reads CAGSSQGVSDYGYTF. The CDR3 nucleotides are TGTGCCGGCAGCTCTCAGGGAGTTTCCGACTATGGCTACACCTTC.

This clonotype was seen repeatedly, ten times or more. The gene calls are TRBV7-9 and TRBJ1-4; D remains unclear. The length of the CDR3 is 14 residues. The V end lost 8 bases, the J end lost 4 bases, and 14 bases lay between the germline ends. Germline-derived CDR1 and CDR2 are SEHNR and FQNEAQ (reference sequence). The CDR3 reads CASSRTANNEKLFF. CDR3 bases: TGTGCCAGCTCTCGGACGGCTAATAATGAAAAACTGTTTTTT.